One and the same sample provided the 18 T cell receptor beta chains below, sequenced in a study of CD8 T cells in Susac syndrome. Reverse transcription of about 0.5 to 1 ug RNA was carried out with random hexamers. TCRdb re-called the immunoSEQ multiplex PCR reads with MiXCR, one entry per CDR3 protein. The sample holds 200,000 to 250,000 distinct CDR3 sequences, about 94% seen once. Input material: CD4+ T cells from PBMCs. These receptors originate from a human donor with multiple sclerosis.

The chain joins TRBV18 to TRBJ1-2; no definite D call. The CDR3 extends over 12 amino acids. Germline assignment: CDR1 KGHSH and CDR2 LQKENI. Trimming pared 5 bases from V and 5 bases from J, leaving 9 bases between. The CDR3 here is CASSTEFYGYTF. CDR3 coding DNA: TGTGCCAGCTCAACAGAGTTTTATGGCTACACCTTC.

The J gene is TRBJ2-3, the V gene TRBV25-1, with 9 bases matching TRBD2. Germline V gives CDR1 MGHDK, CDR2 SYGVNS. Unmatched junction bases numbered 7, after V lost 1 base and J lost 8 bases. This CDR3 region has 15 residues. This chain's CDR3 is CASSESGGGVVTQYF. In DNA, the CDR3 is TGTGCCAGCAGTGAATCCGGCGGGGGGGTGGTTACGCAGTATTTT.

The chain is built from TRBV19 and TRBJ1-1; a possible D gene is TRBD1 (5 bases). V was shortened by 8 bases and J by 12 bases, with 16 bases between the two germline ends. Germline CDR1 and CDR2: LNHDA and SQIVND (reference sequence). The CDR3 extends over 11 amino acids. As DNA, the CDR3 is TGTGCCAGTCGGACTTGGGGGGATACTTTCTTT. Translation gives CASRTWGDTFF.

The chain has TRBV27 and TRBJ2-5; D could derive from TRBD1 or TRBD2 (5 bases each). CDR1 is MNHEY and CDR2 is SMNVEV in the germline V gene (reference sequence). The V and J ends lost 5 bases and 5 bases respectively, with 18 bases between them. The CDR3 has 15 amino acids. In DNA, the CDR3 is TGTGCCAGCAGTGCGAGACCCGGGACCGGGGAGACCCAGTACTTC. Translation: CASSARPGTGETQYF.

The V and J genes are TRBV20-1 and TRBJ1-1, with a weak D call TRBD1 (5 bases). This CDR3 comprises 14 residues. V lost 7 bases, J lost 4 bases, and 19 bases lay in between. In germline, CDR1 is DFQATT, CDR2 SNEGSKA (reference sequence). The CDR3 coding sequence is TGCAGTGTCCCAATAACAGGAACAGCCACTGAAGCTTTCTTT. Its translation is CSVPITGTATEAFF.

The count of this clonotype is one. CDR3 sequence: CAISESGSSTGETQYF. CDR3 DNA sequence: TGTGCCATCAGTGAGTCGGGATCCTCGACGGGGGAGACCCAGTACTTC. The chain recombines TRBV10-3 with TRBJ2-5; D perhaps matches TRBD2 (5 bases). This CDR3 region has 16 residues. Germline CDR1 reads ENHRY; CDR2 reads SYGVKD. Trimming took 0 bases from V and 5 from J, leaving 16 bases between them.

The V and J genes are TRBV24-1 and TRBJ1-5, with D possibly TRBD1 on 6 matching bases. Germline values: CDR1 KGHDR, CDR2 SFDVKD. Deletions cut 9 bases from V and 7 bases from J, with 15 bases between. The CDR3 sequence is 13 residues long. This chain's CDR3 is CATCAGARQPQHF. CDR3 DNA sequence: TGTGCCACCTGTGCGGGGGCAAGGCAGCCCCAGCATTTT.

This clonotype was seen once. The chain's CDR3 is CASRGASGRETQYF. The CDR3 nucleotides read TGTGCCAGCAGGGGGGCTAGCGGGAGAGAGACCCAGTACTTC. This chain connects TRBV2 to TRBJ2-5; TRBD2 matches at 10 bases. The J segment lost 4 bases and the V segment lost 6 bases, leaving 5 bases of the junction unmatched. Germline V gives CDR1 SNHLY, CDR2 FYNNEI. This CDR3 has 14 residues.

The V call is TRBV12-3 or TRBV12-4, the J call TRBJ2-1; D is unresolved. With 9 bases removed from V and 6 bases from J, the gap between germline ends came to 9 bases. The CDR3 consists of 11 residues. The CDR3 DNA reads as TGTGCCAGTAGGGCGGCCAATGAGCAGTTCTTC. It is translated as CASRAANEQFF.

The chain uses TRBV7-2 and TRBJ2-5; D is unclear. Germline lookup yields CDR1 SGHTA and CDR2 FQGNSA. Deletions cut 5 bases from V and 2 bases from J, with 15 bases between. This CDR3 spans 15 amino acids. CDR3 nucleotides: TGTGCCAGCAGCCCAGGCCCGCTGACGCAAGAGACCCAGTACTTC. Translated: CASSPGPLTQETQYF.

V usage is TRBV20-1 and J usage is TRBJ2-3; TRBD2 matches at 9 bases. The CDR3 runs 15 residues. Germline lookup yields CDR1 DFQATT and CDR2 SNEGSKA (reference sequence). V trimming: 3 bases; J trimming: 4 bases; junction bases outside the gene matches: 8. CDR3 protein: CSARTGTSSADTQYF. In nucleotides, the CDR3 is TGCAGTGCTAGGACCGGGACTAGCAGCGCAGATACGCAGTATTTT.

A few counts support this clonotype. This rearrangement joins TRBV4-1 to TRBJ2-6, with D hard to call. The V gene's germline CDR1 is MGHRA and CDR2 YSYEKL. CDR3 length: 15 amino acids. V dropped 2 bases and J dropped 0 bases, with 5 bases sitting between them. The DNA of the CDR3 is TGCGCCAGCAGCCAATTTCGCTCTGGGGCCAACGTCCTGACTTTC. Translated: CASSQFRSGANVLTF.

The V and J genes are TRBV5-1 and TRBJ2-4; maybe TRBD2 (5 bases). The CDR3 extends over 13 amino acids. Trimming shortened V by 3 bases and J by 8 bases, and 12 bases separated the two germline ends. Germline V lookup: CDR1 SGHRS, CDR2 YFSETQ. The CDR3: CASSSLGSDIQYF. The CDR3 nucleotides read TGCGCCAGCAGCTCACTTGGGAGCGACATTCAGTACTTC.

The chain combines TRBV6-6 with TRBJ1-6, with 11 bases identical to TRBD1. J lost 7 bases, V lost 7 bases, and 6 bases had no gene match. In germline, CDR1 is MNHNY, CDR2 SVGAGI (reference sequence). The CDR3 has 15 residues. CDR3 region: CASTRGTGGNSPLHF. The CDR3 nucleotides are TGTGCCAGCACCAGAGGGACAGGGGGGAATTCACCCCTCCACTTT.

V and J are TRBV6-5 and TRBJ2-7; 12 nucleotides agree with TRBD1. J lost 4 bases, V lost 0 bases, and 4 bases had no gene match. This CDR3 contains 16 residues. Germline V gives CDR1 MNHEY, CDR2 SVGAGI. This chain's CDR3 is CASSYSRDRGRYEQYF. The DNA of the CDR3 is TGTGCCAGCAGTTACTCGAGGGACAGGGGGCGGTACGAGCAGTACTTC.

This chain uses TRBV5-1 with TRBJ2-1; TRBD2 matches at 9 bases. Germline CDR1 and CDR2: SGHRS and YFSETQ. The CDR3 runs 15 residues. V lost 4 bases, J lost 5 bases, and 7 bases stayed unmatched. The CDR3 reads CASSLRLAADNEQFF. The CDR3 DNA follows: TGCGCCAGCAGCCTGCGACTAGCGGCAGACAATGAGCAGTTCTTC.

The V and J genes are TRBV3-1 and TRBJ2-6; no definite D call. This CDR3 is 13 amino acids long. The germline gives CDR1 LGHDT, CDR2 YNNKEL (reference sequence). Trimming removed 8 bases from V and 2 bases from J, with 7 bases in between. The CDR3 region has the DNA TGTGCCAGCGCTCTTCCTGGGGCCAACGTCCTGACTTTC. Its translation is CASALPGANVLTF.

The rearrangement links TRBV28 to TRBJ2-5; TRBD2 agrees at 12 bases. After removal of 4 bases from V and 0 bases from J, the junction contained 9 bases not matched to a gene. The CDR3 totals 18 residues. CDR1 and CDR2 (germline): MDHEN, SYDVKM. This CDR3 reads CASSSIRLAGVHQETQYF. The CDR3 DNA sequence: TGTGCCAGCAGTTCAATAAGACTAGCGGGGGTCCACCAAGAGACCCAGTACTTC.